The clone carrying this T cell receptor beta chain was seen once. Its antigen is not known. Per germline, CDR1 MNHNY and CDR2 SVGAGI (reference sequence). Trimming removed 4 bases at V and 7 bases at J, with 11 bases between. CDR3 length: 13 amino acids. The source of the sample is a study of regulatory dendritic cells for organ transplantation. Using immunoSEQ multiplex PCR, the repertoire was profiled, and TCRdb retains in-frame clones only, with some absent. This sample has fewer than 25,000 clones; roughly 69% occur once, and the top ten carry roughly 0.96%. Study-wide findings and caveats: Mature dendritic cells appeared to drive more memory CD8+ clonal expansion than regulatory ones. Resting memory CD8+ T cells held the most alloreactive clonotypes. Naive CD4+ and CD8+ repertoires were highly diverse; memory CD8+ was most oligoclonal.

CD4+ or CD8+ T cells were sorted as naive CD45RA+ or memory CD45RO+. The sequence was obtained from a human donor in good health. The specimen sequenced was memory CD4+ T cells from blood. Subset in this sample: CD45RO+ memory T cells. The V gene is TRBV6-6, the J gene TRBJ1-5; a weak D match, TRBD1 (5 bases). The CDR3, as DNA: TGTGCCAGCAGTTCCCAGGGTAGACAGCCCCAGCATTTT. It codes for CASSSQGRQPQHF.